Described below is a single T cell receptor (beta chain) sequence and its context. This entry belongs to a study of T cell changes during pregnancy in multiple sclerosis. Sequencing used immunoSEQ multiplex PCR; TCRdb keeps in-frame clones, though not all of them. The sample contains roughly 59,000 clones, around 95% of which appear only once. This CDR3 is built from 16 residues. With 4 bases removed from V and 2 bases from J, the gap between germline ends came to 16 bases. The germline V gene encodes CDR1 SGDLS and CDR2 YYNGEE. The sequence came from a female donor with multiple sclerosis, enrolled in a pregnancy study. The chain joins TRBV9 to TRBJ2-4, with D unresolved. The sample here was CD4+ T cells from peripheral blood mononuclear cells, taken before pregnancy. CDR3 sequence: CASSFLPAGPKNIQYF. CDR3 in DNA: TGTGCCAGCAGCTTCCTCCCCGCAGGTCCCAAAAACATTCAGTACTTC.